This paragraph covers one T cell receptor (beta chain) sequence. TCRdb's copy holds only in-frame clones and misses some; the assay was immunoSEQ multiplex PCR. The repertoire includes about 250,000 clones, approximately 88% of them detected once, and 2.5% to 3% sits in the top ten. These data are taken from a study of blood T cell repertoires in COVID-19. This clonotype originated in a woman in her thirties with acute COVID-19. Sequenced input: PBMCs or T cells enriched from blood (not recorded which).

The CDR3 protein is CASSEWSSGGKETQYF. The CDR3 coding sequence is TGTGCCAGCAGTGAATGGTCTAGCGGGGGTAAAGAGACCCAGTACTTC. The chain couples TRBV2 to TRBJ2-5; TRBD2 aligns across 10 bases. Trimming cost V 2 bases and J 3 bases; bases outside gene matches: 6. Germline V gene lookup returns CDR1 SNHLY and CDR2 FYNNEI. The CDR3 extends over 16 amino acids. Full variable domain (rest looked up from reference TRBV2 and TRBJ2-5): EPEVTQTPSHQVTQMGQEVILRCVPISNHLYFYWYRQILGQKVEFLVSFYNNEISEKSEIFDDQFSVERPDGSNFTLKIRSTKLEDSAMYFCASSEWSSGGKETQYFGPGTRLLVL.